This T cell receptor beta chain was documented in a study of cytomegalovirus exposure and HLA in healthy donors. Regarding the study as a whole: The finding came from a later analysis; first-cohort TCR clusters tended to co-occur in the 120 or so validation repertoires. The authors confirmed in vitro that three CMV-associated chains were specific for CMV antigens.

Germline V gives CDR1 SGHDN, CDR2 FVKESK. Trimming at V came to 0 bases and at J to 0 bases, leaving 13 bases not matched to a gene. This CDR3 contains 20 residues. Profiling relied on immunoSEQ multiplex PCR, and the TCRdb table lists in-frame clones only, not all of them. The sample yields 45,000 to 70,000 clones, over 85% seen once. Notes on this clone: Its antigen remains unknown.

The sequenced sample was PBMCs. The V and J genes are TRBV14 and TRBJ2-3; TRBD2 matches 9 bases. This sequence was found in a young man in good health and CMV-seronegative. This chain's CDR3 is CASSQDSLGGRASSTDTQYF. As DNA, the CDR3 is TGTGCCAGCAGCCAAGATTCATTAGGCGGGAGGGCGTCTAGCACAGATACGCAGTATTTT.